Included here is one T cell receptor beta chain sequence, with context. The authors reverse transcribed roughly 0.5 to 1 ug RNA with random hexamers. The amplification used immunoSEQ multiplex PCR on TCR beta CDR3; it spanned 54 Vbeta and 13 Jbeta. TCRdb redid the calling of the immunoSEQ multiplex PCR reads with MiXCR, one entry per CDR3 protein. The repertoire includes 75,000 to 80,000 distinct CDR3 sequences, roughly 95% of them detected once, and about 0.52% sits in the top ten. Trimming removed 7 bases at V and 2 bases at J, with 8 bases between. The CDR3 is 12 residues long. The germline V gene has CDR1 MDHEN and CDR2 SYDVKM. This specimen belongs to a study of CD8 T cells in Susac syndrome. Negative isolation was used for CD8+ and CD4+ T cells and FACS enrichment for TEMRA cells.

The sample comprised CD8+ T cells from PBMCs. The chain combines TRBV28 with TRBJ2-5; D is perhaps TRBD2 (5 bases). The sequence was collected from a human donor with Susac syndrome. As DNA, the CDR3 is TGTGCCAGCAACCGGGGTCAAGAGACCCAGTACTTC. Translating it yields CASNRGQETQYF.